The 31 T cell receptor beta chains below were found in one sample sequenced in a study of shared clonotypes between healthy human individuals. Assay used: immunoSEQ multiplex PCR; TCRdb lists only in-frame clones, some missing. This table has fewer than 2.5 million clones, under 95% appearing once. The sample comprised naive CD4+ T cells from PBMCs. As to subset: CD45RA+ positively selected. These receptors were obtained from a man aged 18 to 35 in good health. Some clones in this sample may be carry-over from other donors' samples.

The rearrangement uses TRBV5-1 and TRBJ2-5; 14 bases fit TRBD2. Germline lookup yields CDR1 SGHRS and CDR2 YFSETQ. This CDR3 comprises 16 residues. The V gene end was trimmed by 4 bases and the J gene end by 3 bases; junction bases not matched to a gene: 5. CDR3 in DNA: TGCGCCAGCAGCGTGGGGACTAGCGGGAGTAAAGAGACCCAGTACTTC. This translates into CASSVGTSGSKETQYF. The entire variable domain, with the rest obtained from reference TRBV5-1 and TRBJ2-5, is as follows: KAGVTQTPRYLIKTRGQQVTLSCSPISGHRSVSWYQQTPGQGLQFLFEYFSETQRNKGNFPGRFSGRQFSNSRSEMNVSTLELGDSALYLCASSVGTSGSKETQYFGPGTRLLVL.

This clone occurred once. This chain joins TRBV7-9 and TRBJ1-4; weak D call: TRBD1 (5 bases). Trimming cost V 1 base and J 7 bases, with 13 bases left between them. Germline V gives CDR1 SEHNR, CDR2 FQNEAQ (reference sequence). This CDR3 contains 15 residues. Written as DNA, the CDR3 is TGTGCCAGCAGCTTAGTGGGGCCGCGCACTGAAAAACTGTTTTTT. It encodes CASSLVGPRTEKLFF. Full variable domain (outside the CDR3, taken from reference TRBV7-9 and TRBJ1-4): DTGVSQNPRHKITKRGQNVTFRCDPISEHNRLYWYRQTLGQGPEFLTYFQNEAQLEKSRLLSDRFSAERPKGSFSTLEIQRTEQGDSAMYLCASSLVGPRTEKLFFGSGTQLSVL.

The chain recombines TRBV6-6 with TRBJ2-7; 8 bases fit TRBD1. The trim removed 6 bases at V and 4 bases at J, leaving 8 bases unmatched. The CDR3 runs 14 residues. The germline CDR1 and CDR2 sequences are MNHNY and SVGAGI (reference sequence). CDR3 in amino acids: CASSPSQGAYEQYF. The CDR3, as DNA: TGTGCCAGCAGCCCCTCCCAGGGGGCTTACGAGCAGTACTTC.

This chain connects TRBV30 to TRBJ1-1; tentative D call: TRBD1 (5 bases). CDR1 GTSNPN and CDR2 SVGIG come from the germline V gene (reference sequence). Trimming removed 1 base from V and 8 bases from J, with 20 bases in between. The CDR3 is made up of 15 amino acids. CDR3 sequence (DNA): TGTGCCTGGAGTGGGCCTCCATCCCCAGGGTCCGAAGCTTTCTTT. Protein sequence: CAWSGPPSPGSEAFF.

In its sample, this clone was seen once. This chain connects TRBV29-1 to TRBJ2-1; D is tentatively TRBD1 or TRBD2 (5 bases each). V shed 5 bases and J shed 4 bases, with 9 bases lying between them. The length of the CDR3 is 12 residues. Looked up from germline, CDR1 is SQVTM and CDR2 is ANQGSEA. This CDR3 reads CSVWDVYNEQFF. CDR3 sequence (DNA): TGCAGCGTTTGGGACGTTTACAATGAGCAGTTCTTC.

V usage is TRBV5-1 and J usage is TRBJ2-3; 7 bases agree with TRBD2. Unmatched junction bases numbered 8, after V lost 3 bases and J lost 4 bases. This CDR3 region has 15 residues. CDR1 and CDR2 from the germline V gene are SGHRS and YFSETQ. CDR3 loop: CASSWLAEWADTQYF. In nucleotides, the CDR3 is TGCGCCAGCAGCTGGCTAGCGGAGTGGGCAGATACGCAGTATTTT.

The rearrangement uses TRBV28 and TRBJ1-1; D possibly corresponds to TRBD1 (6 bases). Germline lookup yields CDR1 MDHEN and CDR2 SYDVKM. V was trimmed by 6 bases and J by 5 bases, leaving 13 bases between them. The CDR3 has 13 amino acids. As DNA, the CDR3 is TGTGCCAGCAGCCGAGGGGGGGGTACTGAAGCTTTCTTT. Translation gives CASSRGGGTEAFF.

This clone was recorded once. The chain joins TRBV7-3 to TRBJ2-1; D is undetermined. CDR3 size: 12 residues. Germline V gene sequence: CDR1 SGHTA, CDR2 FQGTGA. With 2 bases removed from V and 8 bases from J, the gap between germline ends came to 7 bases. CDR3 bases: TGTGCCAGCAGCTTACCCGGCCATGAGCAGTTCTTC. Translating it yields CASSLPGHEQFF.

The V gene is TRBV28, the J gene TRBJ1-1, with D unclear. CDR3 length: 13 amino acids. Germline CDR1 reads MDHEN; CDR2 reads SYDVKM. Trimming cost V 6 bases and J 4 bases, with 12 bases left between them. This CDR3 is CASRLRGGTEAFF. CDR3 nucleotide sequence: TGTGCCAGCAGATTGCGGGGAGGCACTGAAGCTTTCTTT.

As to this clone: At one end, the junction sequence differs from germline, possibly due to a read error. The chain uses TRBV5-1 and TRBJ2-5, with 7 bases fitting TRBD2. The CDR3 runs 15 residues. Germline V gene sequence: CDR1 SGHRS, CDR2 YFSETQ. CDR3 residues: CASTLGGRTQETQYF. In DNA form, the CDR3 reads TGCGCCAGCACCTTGGGAGGGAGGACCCAAGAGACCCAGTACTTC.

The V call is TRBV18, the J call TRBJ1-4; the D is unclear. V was clipped by 4 bases and J by 4 bases, with 7 bases between them. The CDR3 totals 13 residues. Germline CDR1 and CDR2: KGHSH and LQKENI. DNA of the CDR3: TGTGCCAGCTCACGGCAGGATAATGAAAAACTGTTTTTT. Protein sequence: CASSRQDNEKLFF.

For the CDR3, the DNA is TGTGCCAGCAGCTTTGGCTCGGCAGGGGGAAAGGAAAAACTGTTTTTT. It encodes CASSFGSAGGKEKLFF. The chain joins TRBV7-9 to TRBJ1-4; 7 positions agree with TRBD1. Germline V gene sequence: CDR1 SEHNR, CDR2 FQNEAQ (reference sequence). The CDR3 is made up of 16 amino acids. Trimming cost V 3 bases and J 8 bases; bases outside gene matches: 12.

The chain uses TRBV19 and TRBJ2-5; 8 nucleotides match TRBD2. The CDR3 is made up of 15 amino acids. Trimming removed 7 bases from V and 2 bases from J; junction bases left unmatched: 9. Germline-derived CDR1 and CDR2 are LNHDA and SQIVND (reference sequence). CDR3 sequence (DNA): TGTGCCAGTACCCCTAGCGGGCGCGCACAAGAGACCCAGTACTTC. This encodes CASTPSGRAQETQYF.

The chain couples TRBV28 to TRBJ1-2; TRBD1 might be the D (6 bases). There are 14 residues in the CDR3. From germline, CDR1 is MDHEN and CDR2 SYDVKM. V lost 3 bases to trimming and J lost 3 bases, with 11 bases between them. CDR3 sequence: CASSLSRGYYGYTF. CDR3 DNA sequence: TGTGCCAGCAGTTTGTCCAGGGGATACTATGGCTACACCTTC.

V usage is TRBV28 and J usage is TRBJ2-1; no definite D call. Trimming took 3 bases from V and 3 from J, leaving 12 bases between them. This CDR3 comprises 15 residues. Germline V CDR1 and CDR2: MDHEN, SYDVKM. CDR3 in DNA: TGTGCCAGCAGTTTCGGGCCGGTGGTCTACAATGAGCAGTTCTTC. It yields the protein CASSFGPVVYNEQFF.

This chain uses TRBV9 with TRBJ2-7, with 12 nucleotides matching TRBD2. Unmatched junction bases numbered 3, after V lost 3 bases and J lost 2 bases. Germline V gene sequence: CDR1 SGDLS, CDR2 YYNGEE. This CDR3 is built from 15 residues. The CDR3 DNA is TGTGCCAGCAGCGCCTCTAGCGGGAGGGCCTACGAGCAGTACTTC. This translates into CASSASSGRAYEQYF. Filled out from reference TRBV9 and TRBJ2-7, the complete variable domain reads DSGVTQTPKHLITATGQRVTLRCSPRSGDLSVYWYQQSLDQGLQFLIQYYNGEERAKGNILERFSAQQFPDLHSELNLSSLELGDSALYFCASSASSGRAYEQYFGPGTRLTVT.

The chain employs TRBV5-8 and TRBJ1-5; tentative D call: TRBD1 (6 bases). Germline V gene lookup returns CDR1 SGHTS and CDR2 YDEGEE. The CDR3 consists of 16 residues. Trimming shortened V by 0 bases and J by 1 base, and 11 bases separated the two germline ends. The CDR3 is CASSLVSGASNQPQHF. CDR3 nucleotides: TGTGCCAGCAGCTTGGTTTCGGGGGCCAGCAATCAGCCCCAGCATTTT.

This clone appeared a single time. J is TRBJ2-1 and V is TRBV28, with 7 positions matching TRBD1. This CDR3 is 16 amino acids long. Germline trimming cut 6 bases from V and 3 bases from J; bases unmatched to any gene: 11. Germline CDR1 MDHEN, CDR2 SYDVKM. CDR3 DNA: TGTGCCAGCAGCCAACGGACAGGTAGGGTCTACAATGAGCAGTTCTTC. This encodes CASSQRTGRVYNEQFF.

In DNA form, the CDR3 reads TGCGCCAGCAGCCACGACGACAGGGCTGGGGCCAACGTCCTGACTTTC. It codes for CASSHDDRAGANVLTF. The chain has TRBV4-1 and TRBJ2-6, with TRBD1 identical over 7 bases. The V and J ends lost 3 bases and 2 bases, in that order; junction bases with no gene match: 4. The CDR3 runs 16 residues. The germline V gene encodes CDR1 MGHRA and CDR2 YSYEKL.

This sequence joins TRBV10-3 and TRBJ2-1; possibly TRBD2 for D (6 bases). The CDR3 totals 16 residues. With 10 bases removed from V and 3 bases from J, the gap between germline ends came to 22 bases. Germline CDR1 and CDR2: ENHRY and SYGVKD. This chain's CDR3 is CATRNLFRDFYNEQFF. The CDR3 nucleotides are TGTGCCACGAGGAACTTATTCCGGGACTTCTACAATGAGCAGTTCTTC.

This clone has a single count. This sequence may be a read error, since a much larger clone differs from it by one base. The sample holds other DNA sequences that translate to the same CDR3. The V call is TRBV19, the J call TRBJ1-1; the D gene is possibly TRBD1 (5 bases). CDR1 and CDR2 from the germline V gene are LNHDA and SQIVND (reference sequence). CDR3 length: 13 amino acids. V was pared by 3 bases and J by 1 base, with 6 bases between. The CDR3 reads CASSMGGNTEAFF. The CDR3 region has the DNA TGTGCCAGTAGTATGGGGGGGAACACTGAAGCTTTCTTT.

The chain combines TRBV9 with TRBJ2-3, with TRBD2 identical over 8 bases. The J segment lost 3 bases and the V segment lost 3 bases, leaving 6 bases of the junction unmatched. The CDR3 totals 15 residues. Germline CDR1 is SGDLS and CDR2 is YYNGEE. CDR3 DNA: TGTGCCAGCAGCGCCAGGACTAGCCGAACAGATACGCAGTATTTT. This gives the protein CASSARTSRTDTQYF.

The CDR3 spells CGGQGYGYTF. CDR3 nucleotide sequence: TGTGGAGGGCAGGGGTATGGCTACACCTTC. The chain couples TRBV7-3 to TRBJ1-2, with D possibly TRBD1 on 6 matching bases. Germline V gene lookup returns CDR1 SGHTA and CDR2 FQGTGA. This CDR3 spans 10 amino acids. The variable domain in full, with the rest retrieved from reference TRBV7-3 and TRBJ1-2, is GAGVSQTPSNKVTEKGKYVELRCDPISGHTALYWYRQSLGQGPEFLIYFQGTGAADDSGLPNDRFFAVRPEGSVSTLKIQRTERGDSAVYLCGGQGYGYTFGSGTRLTVV.

CDR3 in amino acids: CAWSVGQPGANVLTF. The CDR3, as DNA: TGTGCCTGGAGTGTTGGACAGCCTGGGGCCAACGTCCTGACTTTC. The chain uses TRBV30 and TRBJ2-6, with a weak D call TRBD1 (6 bases). This CDR3 comprises 15 residues. V lost 0 bases to trimming and J lost 2 bases, with 8 bases between them. Germline-derived CDR1 and CDR2 are GTSNPN and SVGIG (reference sequence).

This clone was picked up one time. The rearrangement links TRBV28 to TRBJ2-7, with D hard to call. The CDR3 spans 13 residues. Looked up from germline, CDR1 is MDHEN and CDR2 is SYDVKM. Trimming took off 1 base at V and 3 bases at J, with 7 bases between the two ends. The CDR3 sequence: CASSLFANYEQYF. In nucleotides, the CDR3 is TGTGCCAGCAGTTTATTTGCCAACTACGAGCAGTACTTC. Looking up the rest from reference TRBV28 and TRBJ2-7 gives the full variable domain: DVKVTQSSRYLVKRTGEKVFLECVQDMDHENMFWYRQDPGLGLRLIYFSYDVKMKEKGDIPEGYSVSREKKERFSLILESASTNQTSMYLCASSLFANYEQYFGPGTRLTVT.

V and J are TRBV6-6 and TRBJ2-1; D unresolved. CDR1 MNHNY and CDR2 SVGAGI come from the germline V gene (reference sequence). The ends were cut back, 3 bases at V and 8 bases at J, with 8 bases in the middle. The CDR3 length is 12 residues. The CDR3 loop reads CASSYWADEQFF. The CDR3 DNA reads TGTGCCAGCAGTTATTGGGCCGATGAGCAGTTCTTC.

The chain recombines TRBV5-1 with TRBJ1-1; 9 bases fit TRBD1. Germline loops: CDR1 SGHRS, CDR2 YFSETQ. The trim removed 1 base at V and 0 bases at J, leaving 10 bases unmatched. The CDR3 covers 18 residues. As DNA, the CDR3 is TGCGCCAGCAGCTTGACTCAAAACAGGGGGCGCATGAACACTGAAGCTTTCTTT. This translates into CASSLTQNRGRMNTEAFF.

The chain employs TRBV7-2 and TRBJ2-1; D gene ambiguous. This CDR3 is 15 amino acids long. Germline CDR1 reads SGHTA; CDR2 reads FQGNSA. With 1 base removed from V and 0 bases from J, the gap between germline ends came to 7 bases. The CDR3 bases are TGTGCCAGCAGCTTAGTTGGGGTCTCCTACAATGAGCAGTTCTTC. This sequence encodes CASSLVGVSYNEQFF.

The chain has TRBV28 and TRBJ2-7; the D is unclear. V lost 7 bases and J lost 2, with 9 bases in between. The germline V gene encodes CDR1 MDHEN and CDR2 SYDVKM. The CDR3 consists of 12 residues. This CDR3 reads CASTRWPYEQYF. The CDR3 DNA sequence: TGTGCCAGCACCCGATGGCCCTACGAGCAGTACTTC.

V usage is TRBV4-1 and J usage is TRBJ2-5; D is unresolved. Trimming took 3 bases from V and 7 from J, leaving 18 bases between them. The CDR3 runs to 15 residues. Germline loops: CDR1 MGHRA, CDR2 YSYEKL. This CDR3 is CASSQEGASGGTQYF. The DNA of the CDR3 is TGCGCCAGCAGCCAGGAAGGAGCGTCAGGCGGGACCCAGTACTTC.

This rearrangement joins TRBV28 to TRBJ1-2; 11 bases line up with TRBD1. This CDR3 has 15 residues. V lost 2 bases, J lost 8 bases, and 7 bases stayed unmatched. Germline CDR1 is MDHEN and CDR2 is SYDVKM. This CDR3 reads CASSLPDRGHLGYTF. For the CDR3, the DNA is TGTGCCAGCAGTTTACCGGACAGGGGGCATCTAGGCTACACCTTC.